Listed here are 6 T cell receptor beta chains from one sample, sequenced in a study of naive and memory T cell subsets. Ligated cDNA underwent four rounds of PCR with nested alpha and beta constant region primers and SP2. TCRdb re-called the 5' RACE reads with MiXCR, one entry per CDR3 protein. The sample carries about 48,000 distinct CDR3 sequences, about 4.5% recorded once. The library had UMIs added by 3' ligation of an oligonucleotide to TCR cDNA. The source is a female donor in good health.

The table lists this clonotype with many counts. The V and J genes are TRBV12-3 or TRBV12-4 and TRBJ1-1, with 7 nucleotides matching TRBD1. The CDR3 sequence is 13 residues long. The junction had 6 bases not matched to a gene; V was cut back by 7 bases and J by 4 bases. This chain's CDR3 is CASTHRGSTEAFF. The CDR3 DNA reads as TGTGCCAGCACCCACAGGGGCAGCACTGAAGCTTTCTTT.

In this sample, this clonotype turned up many times. The chain links TRBV12-3 or TRBV12-4 to TRBJ1-4; no clear D. V lost 1 base and J lost 11, with 8 bases in between. This CDR3 has 12 residues. The CDR3 region has the DNA TGTGCCAGCAGTTTAGAGGCAGGCAAACTGTTTTTT. Encoded protein: CASSLEAGKLFF.

The table lists this clonotype with many counts. The chain links TRBV4-3 to TRBJ2-3; D is uncertain. Trimming took off 5 bases at V and 2 bases at J, with 11 bases between the two ends. The CDR3 has 14 residues. Germline lookup yields CDR1 LGHNA and CDR2 YSLEER. The CDR3 loop reads CASSSDATTDTQYF. CDR3 DNA: TGCGCCAGCAGCTCAGACGCCACCACAGATACGCAGTATTTT.

This clonotype was observed a handful of times. The rearrangement joins TRBV28 to TRBJ2-1, with TRBD1 identical over 7 bases. CDR1 and CDR2 (germline): MDHEN, SYDVKM. The CDR3 consists of 15 residues. Trimming at V came to 5 bases and at J to 4 bases, leaving 8 bases not matched to a gene. The CDR3 loop reads CASSRLRGPYNEQFF. The CDR3 nucleotides are TGTGCCAGCAGTCGCCTAAGGGGGCCATACAATGAGCAGTTCTTC.

This clonotype was seen repeatedly, ten times or more. The chain carries TRBV13 and TRBJ1-2; D unclear. The CDR3 has 14 residues. Looked up from germline, CDR1 is PRHDT and CDR2 is FYEKMQ (reference sequence). Between the trimmed V and J ends, which lost 1 base and 6 bases, there was a span of 12 bases. CDR3: CASSLAWVRDGYTF. The CDR3 DNA is TGTGCCAGCAGCTTAGCGTGGGTTAGGGATGGCTACACCTTC.

This clonotype was seen repeatedly, ten times or more. The chain uses TRBV7-8 and TRBJ1-6; 7 bases are a match to TRBD1. Looked up from germline, CDR1 is SGHVS and CDR2 is FQNEAQ. CDR3 length: 15 amino acids. V lost 7 bases, J lost 2 bases, and 5 bases stayed unmatched. The CDR3, as DNA: TGTGCCAGCACCCCCGGGACAGCCTATAATTCACCCCTCCACTTT. Its protein product is CASTPGTAYNSPLHF.